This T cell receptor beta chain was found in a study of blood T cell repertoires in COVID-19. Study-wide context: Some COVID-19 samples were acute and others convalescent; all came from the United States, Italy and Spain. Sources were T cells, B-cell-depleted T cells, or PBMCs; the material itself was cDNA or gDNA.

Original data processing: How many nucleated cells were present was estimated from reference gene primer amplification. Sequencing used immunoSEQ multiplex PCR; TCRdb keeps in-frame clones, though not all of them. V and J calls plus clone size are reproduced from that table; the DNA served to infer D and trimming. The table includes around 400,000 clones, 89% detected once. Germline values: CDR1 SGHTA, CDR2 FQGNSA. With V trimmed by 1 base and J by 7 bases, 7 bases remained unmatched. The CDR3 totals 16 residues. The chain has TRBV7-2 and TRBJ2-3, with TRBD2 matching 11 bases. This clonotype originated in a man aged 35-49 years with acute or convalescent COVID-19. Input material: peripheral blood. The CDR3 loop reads CASSLVVLAGVNTQYF. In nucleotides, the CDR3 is TGTGCCAGCAGCTTAGTGGTACTAGCGGGGGTCAATACGCAGTATTTT.